A selection of T cell receptor beta chains follows, all from one sample in a study of cytomegalovirus exposure and HLA in healthy donors. Only in-frame clones appear in the TCRdb table, and some are missing; sequencing was by immunoSEQ multiplex PCR. The sample yields about 93,000 clones, 82% seen once. Sequencing was done on a sample of PBMCs. These receptors were taken from a man aged 50-60 years in good health and CMV-seronegative. Each CDR3 is given without its conserved first and last residue. Clone size is stated in some rows and not others, as once, few, many or a class when expanded.

. TRBJ1-1 TRBV27 ASSLNRGSTEAF
. TRBJ2-3 TRBV7-3 ASSDGLTPTQY
. TRBJ2-7 TRBV9 ASSVGGSYEQY
. TRBJ2-1 TRBV15 ATRRSSTDYNEQF
. TRBJ2-5 TRBV7-2 ASSPRSSKQETQY
once TRBJ2-7 TRBV30 AWSVYDGTAHSYEQY
. TRBJ1-4 TRBV28 ASEWEEKLF
. TRBJ2-5 TRBV5-4 ASSLGQTQETQY
. TRBJ2-7 TRBV5-8 ASSPLPSRQGGYEQY
. TRBJ2-1 TRBV6-6 ASSQLLGGNEQF
. TRBJ2-3 TRBV27 ASSFRGADTQY
. TRBJ2-1 TRBV19 ASSISAESNEQF
. TRBJ2-2 TRBV25-1 AVQGVYTGELF
. TRBJ2-1 TRBV19 ASSISGSRYEQF
. TRBJ2-7 TRBV5-1 ASSFKGGRGYEQY
. TRBJ2-7 TRBV7-9 ASSALAGAGEQY
. TRBJ2-1 TRBV6-5 ASRLLQGASEQF
. TRBJ1-5 TRBV28 ASSLPPPTPGTNQPQH
. TRBJ2-1 TRBV12-5 ASGSGLGYNEQF
. TRBJ2-1 TRBV7-2 ASSLASTAEYNEQF
. TRBJ2-2 TRBV19 ASSIEQGTMFTGELF
. TRBJ2-7 TRBV21-1 ASSKGLAEDYEQY
. TRBJ2-3 TRBV6-5 ASSYSFTGRADTQY
. TRBJ2-7 TRBV5-4 ASSAPGGLGEQY
. TRBJ1-1 TRBV18 ASSSRGTIQGTEAF
. TRBJ2-3 TRBV9 ASSVALGQGRDTQY
. TRBJ1-4 TRBV5-6 ASSLQAIHEKLF
. TRBJ2-2 TRBV6-1 ASTLSRTNTGELF
. TRBJ2-7 TRBV15 ATSGARQGVSYEQY
. TRBJ1-1 TRBV7-9 ASSVPGQGGGKAF
. TRBJ2-1 TRBV7-6 ASSLGRYREGRWNEQF
few TRBJ1-1 TRBV6-5 ASSYSRVTEAF
. TRBJ1-1 TRBV5-1 ASSLGFAGNTEAF
. TRBJ1-1 TRBV7-2 ASAAGNTEAF
. TRBJ2-1 TRBV29-1 SVNGRGGNEQF
few TRBJ2-5 TRBV28 ASSLRYRTSQETQY
. TRBJ1-2 TRBV19 ASSIARHKGYT
. TRBJ1-1 TRBV5-5 ASSLGVADRVSTEAF
. TRBJ1-3 TRBV28 ASRASDSGNTIY
. TRBJ2-7 TRBV4-3 ASSSRRRGASSYEQY
. TRBJ2-5 TRBV7-2 ASTKTGTSTETQY
. TRBJ1-4 TRBV2 ASREDRTNEKLF
. TRBJ2-5 TRBV9 ASSPAGETQY
few TRBJ2-7 TRBV7-9 SLEGAGGEQY
once TRBJ2-2 TRBV10-3 AIRDSGNTGELF
. TRBJ2-7 TRBV5-6 ASSRLAVYEQY
. TRBJ2-5 TRBV6-5 ASSYKGLAGGLTQY
. TRBJ1-5 TRBV4-3 ASSQDFGGDQPQH
. TRBJ2-1 TRBV27 ASSFSGAPYNEQF
few TRBJ1-2 TRBV6-1 ASRRQGADGYT
. TRBJ2-1 TRBV7-3 ASRSGPGDEQF